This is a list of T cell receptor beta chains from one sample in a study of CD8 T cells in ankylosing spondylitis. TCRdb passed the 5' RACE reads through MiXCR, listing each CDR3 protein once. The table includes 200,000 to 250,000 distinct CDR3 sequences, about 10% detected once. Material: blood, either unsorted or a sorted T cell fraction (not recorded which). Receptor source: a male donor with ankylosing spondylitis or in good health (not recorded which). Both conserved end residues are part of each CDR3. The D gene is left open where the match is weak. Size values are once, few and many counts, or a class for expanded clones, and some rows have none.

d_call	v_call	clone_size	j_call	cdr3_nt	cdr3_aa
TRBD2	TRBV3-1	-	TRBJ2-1	TGTGCCAGCAGCCTTTCAATAGCGGGAGTCCGGTTCTTC	CASSLSIAGVRFF
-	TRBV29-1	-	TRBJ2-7	TGCAGCGTTGCCCAGGAGTACGAGCAGTACTTC	CSVAQEYEQYF
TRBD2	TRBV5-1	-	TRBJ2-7	TGCGCCAGCAGCCCCCCTGGGACTATGCTATACGAGCAGTACTTC	CASSPPGTMLYEQYF
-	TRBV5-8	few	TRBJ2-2	TGTGCCAGCAGCACTGCGACCCCGAACACCGGGGAGCTGTTTTTT	CASSTATPNTGELFF
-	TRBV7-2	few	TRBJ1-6	TGTGCCAGCAGCTTAGGATTATATTCACCCCTCCACTTT	CASSLGLYSPLHF
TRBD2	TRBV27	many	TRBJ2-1	TGTGCCAGCAGTCCCGGGACTAGCGGGCTCAATGAGCAGTTCTTC	CASSPGTSGLNEQFF
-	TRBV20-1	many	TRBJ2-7	TGCAGCCCCGAGGAGGTCTACGAGCAGTACTTC	CSPEEVYEQYF
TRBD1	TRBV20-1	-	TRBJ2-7	TGCAGTGCTAGAGCAGGGGGCTACGAGCAGTACTTC	CSARAGGYEQYF
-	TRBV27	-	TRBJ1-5	TGTGCCAGCAGTTTATACGAAAGCAATCAGCCCCAGCATTTT	CASSLYESNQPQHF
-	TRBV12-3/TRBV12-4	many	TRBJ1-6	TGTGCCAGCAGTTACGAGAGCTCCTATAATTCACCCCTCCACTTT	CASSYESSYNSPLHF